This TCR beta chain comes out of a study of blood T cell repertoires in COVID-19. The overall study: Both acute and convalescent COVID-19 samples were obtained from the United States, Italy and Spain. T cells, B-cell-depleted T cells, or PBMCs supplied cDNA or gDNA.

Only in-frame clones appear in the TCRdb table, and some are missing; sequencing was by immunoSEQ multiplex PCR. The table records about 300,000 clones, 65% to 90% of them present only once. Ages ranged from about 18 to 100 years, with residence in about two dozen US areas. Cohort 3 recovered donors had two negative PCRs, clearance, or symptom resolution. The CDR3 is made up of 16 amino acids. This clonotype was sampled from a man aged 25 to 45 who had recovered from COVID-19. Material for sequencing was PBMCs or T cells enriched from blood (not recorded which). The chain uses TRBV21-1 and TRBJ1-3; TRBD1 is taken as the D call from the table, unchecked against the DNA. TRBV21-1 is a pseudogene. For the CDR3, the DNA is TGTGCCAGCAGCAATCCCCCAGGCTTCTCTGGAAACACCATATATTTT. Translating gives CASSNPPGFSGNTIYF.